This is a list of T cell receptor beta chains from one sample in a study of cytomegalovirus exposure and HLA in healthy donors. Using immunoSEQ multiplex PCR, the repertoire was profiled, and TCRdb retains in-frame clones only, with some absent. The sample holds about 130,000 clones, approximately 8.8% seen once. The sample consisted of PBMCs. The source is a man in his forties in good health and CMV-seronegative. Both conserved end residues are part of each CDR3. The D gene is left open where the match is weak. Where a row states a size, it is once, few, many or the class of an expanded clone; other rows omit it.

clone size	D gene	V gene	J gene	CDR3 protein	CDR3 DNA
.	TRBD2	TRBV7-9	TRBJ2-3	CASSRLAGRTDTQYF	TGTGCCAGCAGCCGACTAGCGGGGCGCACAGATACGCAGTATTTT
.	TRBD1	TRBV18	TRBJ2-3	CASSPTGAGADTQYF	TGTGCCAGCTCACCGACAGGGGCGGGCGCAGATACGCAGTATTTT
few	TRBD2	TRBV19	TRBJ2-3	CASRATSGGTTDTQYF	TGTGCCAGTAGGGCGACTAGCGGGGGGACCACAGATACGCAGTATTTT
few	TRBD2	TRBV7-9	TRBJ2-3	CASSPKEAGPLRDTQYF	TGTGCCAGCAGCCCTAAGGAAGCGGGGCCCCTTCGGGATACGCAGTATTTT
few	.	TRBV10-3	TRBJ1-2	CAISEPDRGAGYGYTF	TGTGCCATCAGTGAGCCGGATCGGGGGGCGGGCTATGGCTACACCTTC
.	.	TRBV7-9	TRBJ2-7	CASSRTTGDYEQYF	TGTGCCAGCAGCCGAACTACAGGAGACTACGAGCAGTACTTC
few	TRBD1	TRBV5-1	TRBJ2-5	CASSLDRGQTQYF	TGCGCCAGCAGCTTGGACAGGGGACAGACCCAGTACTTC
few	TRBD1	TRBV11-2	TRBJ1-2	CASSLGEQGYGYTF	TGTGCCAGCAGCTTAGGGGAACAGGGGTATGGCTACACCTTC
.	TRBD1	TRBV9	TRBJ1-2	CASSVPDRVGDYGYTF	TGTGCCAGCAGCGTACCGGACAGGGTGGGGGACTATGGCTACACCTTC
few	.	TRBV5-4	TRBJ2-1	CASSLISGNEQFF	TGTGCCAGCAGCTTGATAAGCGGGAATGAGCAGTTCTTC
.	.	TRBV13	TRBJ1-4	CASSLVGAPREKLFF	TGTGCCAGCAGCTTAGTGGGGGCCCCGAGGGAAAAACTGTTTTTT
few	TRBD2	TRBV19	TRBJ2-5	CASSIPSGETQYF	TGTGCCAGTAGTATACCTAGCGGAGAGACCCAGTACTTC
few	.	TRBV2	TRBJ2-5	CASSVGLQETQYF	TGTGCCAGCAGTGTGGGACTTCAAGAGACCCAGTACTTC
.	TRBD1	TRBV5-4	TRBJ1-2	CASSFTGGSYYGYTF	TGTGCCAGCAGCTTCACAGGGGGGAGTTACTATGGCTACACCTTC
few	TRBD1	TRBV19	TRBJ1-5	CASSDGTGGRQPQHF	TGTGCCAGTAGTGACGGGACAGGGGGTAGGCAGCCCCAGCATTTT
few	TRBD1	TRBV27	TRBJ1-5	CASAAGRTGGDQPQHF	TGTGCCAGCGCCGCCGGGCGGACAGGGGGAGATCAGCCCCAGCATTTT
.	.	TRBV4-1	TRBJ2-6	CASSQVLDSSGANVLTF	TGCGCCAGCAGCCAGGTCTTAGACAGCTCTGGGGCCAACGTCCTGACTTTC
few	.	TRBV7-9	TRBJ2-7	CATSRGTGNSYEQYF	TGTGCCACCAGCCGTGGAACAGGTAACTCCTACGAGCAGTACTTC
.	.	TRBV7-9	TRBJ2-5	CASSLSTGRGRETQYF	TGTGCCAGCAGCTTATCGACGGGACGGGGGAGGGAGACCCAGTACTTC
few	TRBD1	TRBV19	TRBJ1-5	CASSIMTGSNQPQHF	TGTGCCAGTAGTATAATGACAGGGAGCAATCAGCCCCAGCATTTT
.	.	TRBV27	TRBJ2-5	CASSSFYGETQYF	TGTGCCAGCAGTTCGTTCTACGGGGAGACCCAGTACTTC
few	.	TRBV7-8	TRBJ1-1	CASSPPRGSTEAFF	TGTGCCAGCAGCCCCCCCAGAGGAAGCACTGAAGCTTTCTTT
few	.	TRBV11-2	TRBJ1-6	CASSLDPGRNSPLHF	TGTGCCAGCAGCTTAGACCCAGGGCGGAATTCACCCCTCCACTTT
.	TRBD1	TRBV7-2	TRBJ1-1	CASSPWTGNTEAFF	TGTGCCAGCAGCCCTTGGACAGGGAACACTGAAGCTTTCTTT
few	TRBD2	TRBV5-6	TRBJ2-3	CATSRGGATDTQYF	TGTGCCACGTCGCGCGGGGGGGCCACAGATACGCAGTATTTT